One and the same sample provided the 11 T cell receptor beta chains below, sequenced in a study of T cell responses to AZD1222 COVID-19 vaccine (dated by TCRdb to the early 2020s). The time point label of this sample denotes: about 28 days (+/-7) after the second vaccine dose. Library preparation employed the immunoSEQ multiplex PCR assay. The table comes from immuneACCESS by way of TCRdb, which keeps in-frame sequences with V and J called. Part of the clones is missing from these tables; in studies checked, under half for an unresolved V gene and the rest for unknown reasons. This sample gives 57,000 or so clones in total; 81% of them show up just once. The top ten clonotypes cover approximately 24% of the sample. Sample: peripheral blood, taken 28 days after the second AZD1222 dose. The receptors come from an adult who received the AZD1222 COVID-19 vaccine.

This clone was seen once. The gene calls are TRBV21-1 and TRBJ1-2; the table assigns TRBD1, which was not confirmed against the DNA. TRBV21-1 is a recognized pseudogene. This CDR3 contains 21 residues. CDR3 in amino acids: CASSKAANQGGELPKYYGYTF. The DNA for the CDR3 is TGTGCCAGCAGCAAAGCCGCCAATCAGGGGGGAGAACTGCCCAAGTACTATGGCTACACCTTC.

J is TRBJ1-5 and V is TRBV7-2, with D uncertain. The germline gives CDR1 SGHTA, CDR2 FQGNSA. The CDR3 runs 16 residues. V was shortened by 1 base and J by 2 bases, with 12 bases between the two germline ends. In DNA form, the CDR3 reads TGTGCCAGCAGCTTAGTAGGGAGGAACGGCAATCAGCCCCAGCATTTT. It specifies CASSLVGRNGNQPQHF.

The rearrangement uses TRBV28 and TRBJ2-1; D not certain. The CDR3 is 13 residues long. CDR1 is MDHEN, CDR2 SYDVKM, per germline. V shed 5 bases and J shed 9 bases, with 14 bases lying between them. The CDR3 region has the DNA TGTGCCAGCAGTACTCAAGACCCGGGTGAGCAGTTCTTC. The encoded protein is CASSTQDPGEQFF.

In this sample, this clone turned up once. This chain links TRBV27 with TRBJ1-4; no firm D call. Germline assignment: CDR1 MNHEY and CDR2 SMNVEV (reference sequence). The V gene lost 2 bases and the J gene lost 6 bases, with 10 bases spanning the gap. CDR3 length: 14 amino acids. The CDR3 DNA is TGTGCCAGCAGTTTACGGGCAGGTGATGAAAAACTGTTTTTT. Amino acid sequence: CASSLRAGDEKLFF.

This chain's CDR3 is CASSQENTGPDEQFF. Written as DNA, the CDR3 is TGCGCCAGCAGCCAAGAAAACACGGGGCCGGATGAGCAGTTCTTC. The rearrangement joins TRBV4-3 to TRBJ2-1; D could derive from TRBD1 or TRBD2 (5 bases each). The V and J ends lost 0 bases and 8 bases respectively, with 14 bases between them. The length of the CDR3 is 15 residues. Germline V gene sequence: CDR1 LGHNA, CDR2 YSLEER.

The chain carries TRBV7-6 and TRBJ1-1, with D possibly matching TRBD1 (5 bases). The CDR3 is made up of 14 amino acids. Germline loops: CDR1 SGHVS, CDR2 FNYEAQ. The V end lost 0 bases, the J end lost 4 bases, and 9 bases lay between the germline ends. The CDR3 coding sequence is TGTGCCAGCAGCTTAGCGCTTCAGGGCACTGAAGCTTTCTTT. Translation gives CASSLALQGTEAFF.

This clone was recorded a few times. This chain joins TRBV6-5 and TRBJ2-1; D possibly corresponds to TRBD2 (7 bases). CDR1 and CDR2 (germline): MNHEY, SVGAGI. Trimming pared 4 bases from V and 8 bases from J, leaving 15 bases between. The CDR3 has 14 residues. The CDR3 here is CASSFWEGGDEQFF. The CDR3 DNA reads as TGTGCCAGCAGTTTTTGGGAGGGGGGCGATGAGCAGTTCTTC.

This clone was seen just once. The genes are TRBV3-1 (or the pseudogene TRBV3-2) and TRBJ2-1; 14 nucleotides match TRBD2. The V segment lost 6 bases and the J segment 3 bases; nucleotides outside the gene matches: 10. CDR3 length: 18 residues. CDR1 LGHDT and CDR2 YNNKEL come from the germline V gene (reference sequence). The CDR3 loop reads CASSQKGTSGSLYNEQFF. CDR3 nucleotide sequence: TGTGCCAGCAGTCAAAAGGGGACTAGCGGGAGCCTCTACAATGAGCAGTTCTTC.

This clone was seen many times. J is TRBJ1-1 and V is TRBV4-1; 8 nucleotides agree with TRBD1. CDR3 length equals 14 residues. Germline values: CDR1 MGHRA, CDR2 YSYEKL. V shed 3 bases, J shed 2 bases, and the junction held 2 bases outside the gene matches. The CDR3 coding sequence is TGCGCCAGCAGCCAGGGACAGGTAAACACTGAAGCTTTCTTT. This sequence encodes CASSQGQVNTEAFF.

The J gene is TRBJ2-7, the V gene TRBV2; 7 nucleotides line up with TRBD1. Germline CDR1 and CDR2: SNHLY and FYNNEI. This CDR3 is 14 amino acids long. Trimming at V came to 8 bases and at J to 2 bases, leaving 9 bases not matched to a gene. Written as DNA, the CDR3 is TGTGCCAGCGACGAGGGGGCGCTGACCTACGAGCAGTACTTC. It yields the protein CASDEGALTYEQYF.

The chain has TRBV7-6 and TRBJ2-7; D is perhaps TRBD2 (6 bases). The CDR3 has 15 amino acids. Trimming removed 1 base at V and 2 bases at J, with 12 bases between. Germline CDR1 reads SGHVS; CDR2 reads FNYEAQ. In DNA, the CDR3 is TGTGCCAGCAGCTTAGGGAGGGCTACTCCCTACGAGCAGTACTTC. Translating gives CASSLGRATPYEQYF.